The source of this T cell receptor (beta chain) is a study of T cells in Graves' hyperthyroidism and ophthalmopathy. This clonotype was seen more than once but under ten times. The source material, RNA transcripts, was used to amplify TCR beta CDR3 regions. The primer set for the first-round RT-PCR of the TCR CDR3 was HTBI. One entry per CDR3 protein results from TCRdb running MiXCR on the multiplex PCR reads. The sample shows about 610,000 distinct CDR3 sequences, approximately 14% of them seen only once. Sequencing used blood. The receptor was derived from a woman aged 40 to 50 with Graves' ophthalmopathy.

The CDR3 coding sequence is TGTGCCACCCCAGCGGGGGCCCGACAAGAGACCCAGTACTTC. Amino acids: CATPAGARQETQYF. This chain connects TRBV6-1 to TRBJ2-5; the match to TRBD2 covers 8 bases. The trim removed 10 bases at V and 2 bases at J, leaving 9 bases unmatched. The CDR3 loop spans 14 amino acids. Germline loops: CDR1 MNHNS, CDR2 SASEGT.